Following are 28 T cell receptor beta chains from one sample sequenced in a study of human T cells and chemical hapten exposure (dated by TCRdb to the early 2020s). Library construction relied on RACE. These reads were obtained on a NextSeq 500. The public reads were reprocessed in TCRdb via fastp at Q25 and MiXCR, keeping in-frame beta chains. Identical CDR3 proteins give one entry, which carries the most common genes and DNA. Present in this sample are around 99,000 distinct CDR3 sequences, around 10% of which were seen just once. Around 2.1% of the sample is in the top ten clones. The time point label for this specimen denotes: patch test 2, 6 weeks after DPC sensitization. The intended sense of this specimen's treatment or condition label: therapeutic diphenylcyclopropenone sensitization with weekly scalp DPC. Specimen: whole blood, collected in connection with sensitization to the hapten diphenylcyclopropenone (DPC). The receptors were sampled from a man aged 40-50 years with alopecia areata. Some clones in this sample may be carry-over from other donors' samples.

The sample holds a few counts of this clonotype. This chain links TRBV7-9 with TRBJ2-3; 10 bases match TRBD1. The CDR3 is made up of 15 amino acids. J lost 4 bases, V lost 5 bases, and 6 bases had no gene match. Germline CDR1 is SEHNR and CDR2 is FQNEAQ (reference sequence). CDR3 DNA sequence: TGTGCCAGCAGCCCGTGGGACAGGGGCGCAGATACGCAGTATTTT. Translating gives CASSPWDRGADTQYF.

This clonotype showed up just a few times. This CDR3 is CASIGWGGTGELFF. CDR3 coding DNA: TGTGCCAGCATCGGATGGGGGGGCACCGGGGAGCTGTTTTTT. The chain carries TRBV6-2 or TRBV6-3 and TRBJ2-2; 7 bases map to TRBD2. CDR1 and CDR2 from the germline V gene are MNHEY and SVGEGT. This CDR3 contains 14 residues. V dropped 7 bases and J dropped 4; count of bases not matched to a gene: 6.

This clonotype was detected only a few times. The CDR3 region is CASSLVGTGGLTEAFF. The CDR3 DNA follows: TGCGCCAGCAGCTTGGTTGGAACAGGGGGCCTCACTGAAGCTTTCTTT. The V gene is TRBV5-1, the J gene TRBJ1-1, with 9 bases that match TRBD1. Germline assignment: CDR1 SGHRS and CDR2 YFSETQ. CDR3 length equals 16 residues. Trimming at V came to 0 bases and at J to 4 bases, leaving 7 bases not matched to a gene.

The table lists this clonotype with a few counts. This chain uses TRBV20-1 with TRBJ2-4, with D maybe TRBD2 (5 bases). The CDR3 has 14 residues. Germline V lookup: CDR1 DFQATT, CDR2 SNEGSKA (reference sequence). Trimming took 3 bases from V and 0 from J, leaving 9 bases between them. Written as DNA, the CDR3 is TGCAGTGCTAGGGAGCGGTTAGCCAAAAACATTCAGTACTTC. This sequence encodes CSARERLAKNIQYF.

This clonotype was seen repeatedly, ten times or more. V and J are TRBV28 and TRBJ1-1, with 10 bases fitting TRBD1. CDR1 is MDHEN and CDR2 is SYDVKM in the germline V gene. There are 15 residues in the CDR3. J lost 5 bases, V lost 2 bases, and 5 bases had no gene match. The CDR3 DNA is TGTGCCAGCAGTTTACCCGGGACAGGGGAAACTGAAGCTTTCTTT. Translating it yields CASSLPGTGETEAFF.

This clonotype occurred many times. The chain employs TRBV6-5 and TRBJ1-2; no firm D call. There are 14 residues in the CDR3. V was cut by 2 bases and J by 1 base, with 8 bases left in between. The germline V gene encodes CDR1 MNHEY and CDR2 SVGAGI. The CDR3: CASSYGVGNYGYTF. The CDR3, as DNA: TGTGCCAGCAGTTACGGGGTCGGTAACTATGGCTACACCTTC.

This clonotype was observed a few times. This chain joins TRBV25-1 and TRBJ2-2; the D is unclear. This CDR3 has 14 amino acids. Germline CDR1 reads MGHDK; CDR2 reads SYGVNS. Trimming cost V 4 bases and J 0 bases, with 6 bases left between them. CDR3 nucleotides: TGTGCCAGCAGTGGAACCCCGAACACCGGGGAGCTGTTTTTT. Encoded protein: CASSGTPNTGELFF.

This rearrangement joins TRBV20-1 to TRBJ2-3; 10 bases map to TRBD2. V shed 2 bases and J 4 bases; nucleotides not matched to a gene: 6. Germline values: CDR1 DFQATT, CDR2 SNEGSKA (reference sequence). This CDR3 is built from 15 residues. The CDR3 DNA reads TGCAGTGCTAGATGGGCTAGCGGGAGCCCAGATACGCAGTATTTT. It yields the protein CSARWASGSPDTQYF.

The rearrangement joins TRBV20-1 to TRBJ2-1, with 10 positions matching TRBD2. Looked up from germline, CDR1 is DFQATT and CDR2 is SNEGSKA (reference sequence). V was pared by 6 bases and J by 7 bases, with 9 bases of the junction left unmatched. The CDR3 has 14 amino acids. CDR3 residues: CSAAGLAKRNEQFF. The CDR3 DNA follows: TGCAGTGCGGCGGGACTAGCGAAAAGAAATGAGCAGTTCTTC.

The chain recombines TRBV6-2 or TRBV6-3 with TRBJ1-1; possible D gene TRBD1, 5 bases. Germline values: CDR1 MNHEY, CDR2 SVGEGT. This CDR3 region has 12 residues. Trimming stripped 7 bases from V and 4 bases from J, with 10 bases between. The chain's CDR3 is CASKFQGTEAFF. DNA for the CDR3: TGTGCCAGCAAGTTCCAGGGCACTGAAGCTTTCTTT.

This clonotype was seen repeatedly, ten times or more. The CDR3 loop is CASSSQGDQPQHF. The CDR3, as DNA: TGTGCCAGCAGCTCACAAGGCGATCAGCCCCAGCATTTT. The V call is TRBV7-9, the J call TRBJ1-5, with no clear D. The CDR3 has 13 residues. Germline V gene sequence: CDR1 SEHNR, CDR2 FQNEAQ (reference sequence). V shed 4 bases and J shed 5 bases, with 9 bases lying between them.

The sample holds a few counts of this clonotype. The genes are TRBV24-1 and TRBJ2-3; 9 bases match TRBD2. The germline gives CDR1 KGHDR, CDR2 SFDVKD. V lost 5 bases, J lost 0 bases, and 11 bases stayed unmatched. This CDR3 is built from 18 residues. The CDR3 protein is CATSGQTSGRRSTDTQYF. CDR3 in DNA: TGTGCCACCAGTGGACAGACTAGCGGACGACGAAGCACAGATACGCAGTATTTT.

The V call is TRBV11-3, the J call TRBJ2-1, with 9 bases that match TRBD2. J was trimmed by 6 bases and V by 6 bases; bases with no gene match: 9. Germline-derived CDR1 and CDR2 are SGHNT and YENEEA. The CDR3 has 15 amino acids. For the CDR3, the DNA is TGTGCCAGCAGACCTAGCGGGAAGTCCCTCAATGAGCAGTTCTTC. Residues: CASRPSGKSLNEQFF. The whole variable domain, filled in from reference TRBV11-3 and TRBJ2-1, reads EAGVVQSPRYKIIEKKQPVAFWCNPISGHNTLYWYLQNLGQGPELLIRYENEEAVDDSQLPKDRFSAERLKGVDSTLKIQPAELGDSAVYLCASRPSGKSLNEQFFGPGTRLTVL.

V usage is TRBV12-3 or TRBV12-4 and J usage is TRBJ2-3; 7 positions agree with TRBD1. This CDR3 has 15 residues. J lost 0 bases, V lost 5 bases, and 5 bases had no gene match. As DNA, the CDR3 is TGTGCCAGCAGTAAAAACAGGGGAAGCACAGATACGCAGTATTTT. Translation gives CASSKNRGSTDTQYF.

J is TRBJ2-1 and V is TRBV29-1; 14 bases match TRBD2. The CDR3 spans 18 residues. The germline CDR1 and CDR2 sequences are SQVTM and ANQGSEA. J was trimmed by 2 bases and V by 2 bases; bases with no gene match: 8. CDR3 sequence reads: CSVEPGLAGVGAYNEQFF. CDR3 in DNA: TGCAGCGTTGAACCGGGACTAGCGGGAGTAGGTGCCTACAATGAGCAGTTCTTC.

A few counts support this clonotype. The rearrangement uses TRBV24-1 and TRBJ2-1; D unresolved. Per the germline V gene, CDR1 is KGHDR and CDR2 is SFDVKD. The CDR3 is 15 amino acids. V was cut by 0 bases and J by 9 bases, with 14 bases left in between. CDR3 sequence: CATSDLGQRDSEQFF. The CDR3 nucleotides read TGTGCCACCAGTGATTTGGGCCAACGCGATAGTGAGCAGTTCTTC.

Of note for this clonotype: Just one base apart from a much larger clone, this may be a read error. The V call is TRBV4-3, the J call TRBJ2-3; D is undetermined. CDR1 is LGHNA, CDR2 YSLEER, per germline. CDR3 length: 13 residues. Trimming left V 0 bases short and J 0 bases short, with 1 base between. As DNA, the CDR3 is TGCGCCAGCAGCCAAGAAAGCACAGATACGCAGTATTTT. The encoded protein is CASSQESTDTQYF.

The rearrangement links TRBV10-3 to TRBJ2-1; D gene unclear. This CDR3 region has 15 residues. The ends were cut back, 10 bases at V and 5 bases at J, with 21 bases in the middle. The germline V gene encodes CDR1 ENHRY and CDR2 SYGVKD. The CDR3 DNA is TGTGCCACCGAGGCTAGGGCTAGTGCCCACAATGAGCAGTTCTTC. Its translation: CATEARASAHNEQFF.

There are many counts of this clonotype. The V call is TRBV18, the J call TRBJ2-6; no definite D call. With 4 bases removed from V and 0 bases from J, the gap between germline ends came to 7 bases. The CDR3 is made up of 15 amino acids. Germline CDR1 is KGHSH and CDR2 is LQKENI. The CDR3 here is CASSLAHSGANVLTF. CDR3 DNA: TGTGCCAGCTCACTGGCCCACTCTGGGGCCAACGTCCTGACTTTC.

The sample holds a few counts of this clonotype. The rearrangement uses TRBV6-6 and TRBJ1-2; 9 bases agree with TRBD1. The CDR3 is made up of 15 amino acids. The germline V gene encodes CDR1 MNHNY and CDR2 SVGAGI (reference sequence). The V and J ends lost 5 bases and 4 bases, in that order; junction bases with no gene match: 8. CDR3 protein: CASSAPQGAGYGYTF. The CDR3 DNA follows: TGTGCCAGCAGTGCTCCACAGGGGGCGGGCTATGGCTACACCTTC.

The J gene is TRBJ2-3, the V gene TRBV7-9; TRBD2 might be the D (5 bases). V was trimmed by 0 bases and J by 1 base, leaving 8 bases between them. The germline CDR1 and CDR2 sequences are SEHNR and FQNEAQ (reference sequence). The CDR3 extends over 15 amino acids. Here the CDR3 DNA reads TGTGCCAGCAGCTTAGCCAGCGGTGGCACAGATACGCAGTATTTT. Protein sequence: CASSLASGGTDTQYF.

This clonotype has only a few counts. Written as DNA, the CDR3 is TGTGCCAGCAGCCTCAGTCTAGCGGGAGTGCGCTACAATGAGCAGTTCTTC. Encoded protein: CASSLSLAGVRYNEQFF. V usage is TRBV12-3 or TRBV12-4 and J usage is TRBJ2-1; TRBD2 matches 10 bases. Trimming at V came to 6 bases and at J to 3 bases, leaving 11 bases not matched to a gene. CDR3 length: 17 residues.

This clonotype was seen a handful of times. V is TRBV4-2 and J is TRBJ2-2, with 14 bases identical to TRBD2. The CDR3 is 17 amino acids. The V gene's germline CDR1 is LGHNA and CDR2 YNFKEQ. The V gene end was trimmed by 3 bases and the J gene end by 4 bases; junction bases not matched to a gene: 4. CDR3 loop: CASSQTSGRASTGELFF. Written as DNA, the CDR3 is TGTGCCAGCAGCCAGACTAGCGGGAGGGCTTCCACCGGGGAGCTGTTTTTT.

This clonotype showed up just once. The J gene is TRBJ1-2, the V gene TRBV28, with D hard to call. The germline V gene has CDR1 MDHEN and CDR2 SYDVKM. V lost 3 bases, J lost 7 bases, and 12 bases lay in between. The CDR3 consists of 13 residues. The CDR3 loop is CASSFPATLGYTF. As DNA, the CDR3 is TGTGCCAGCAGTTTTCCTGCAACACTTGGCTACACCTTC.

This clonotype was seen only a few times. The chain combines TRBV7-2 with TRBJ2-1, with D uncertain. Germline lookup yields CDR1 SGHTA and CDR2 FQGNSA. V lost 5 bases and J 1 base, leaving 3 bases between the germline ends. The CDR3 sequence is 12 residues long. Here the CDR3 reads CASSGSYNEQFF. In nucleotides, the CDR3 is TGTGCCAGCAGCGGGTCCTACAATGAGCAGTTCTTC.

This clonotype was seen many times. The CDR3 region is CASSPSYNEQFF. For the CDR3, the DNA is TGTGCCAGCTCACCCTCCTACAATGAGCAGTTCTTC. The chain carries TRBV18 and TRBJ2-1; D remains unclear. V lost 3 bases, J lost 0 bases, and 0 bases lay in between. The CDR3 length is 12 residues. CDR1 is KGHSH and CDR2 is LQKENI in the germline V gene.

This clonotype has just a few counts. The J gene is TRBJ2-3, the V gene TRBV30, with 9 bases aligning to TRBD2. This CDR3 contains 16 residues. Trimming removed 1 base from V and 0 bases from J; junction bases left unmatched: 5. From germline, CDR1 is GTSNPN and CDR2 SVGIG (reference sequence). The chain's CDR3 is CAWSEGLAGSTDTQYF. The CDR3 nucleotides read TGTGCCTGGAGTGAAGGGCTAGCGGGAAGCACAGATACGCAGTATTTT.

This clonotype has a handful of counts. V usage is TRBV6-4 and J usage is TRBJ2-1, with 7 nucleotides matching TRBD2. V shed 0 bases and J 6 bases; nucleotides not matched to a gene: 5. CDR1 and CDR2 (germline): MRHNA, SNTAGT. CDR3 length equals 15 residues. CDR3 DNA: TGTGCCAGCAGTGACTCTGGCGGGAGTTTCAATGAGCAGTTCTTC. Protein product: CASSDSGGSFNEQFF.